This T cell receptor (beta chain) was retrieved from a study of T cells in Graves' hyperthyroidism and ophthalmopathy. Points from the study as a whole: The model's output predicted ophthalmopathy at a median of roughly seven months prior to onset. Most clonotypes that expanded in the thyroid above 0.001 also showed up in blood. Through a model of 13 V-J features, ophthalmopathy was separated from stable hyperthyroidism.

Researchers took RNA transcripts and amplified the TCR beta CDR3 regions from them. In the first-round RT-PCR of the TCR CDR3, the HTBI primer set was used. TCRdb re-analysed the multiplex PCR reads in MiXCR, keeping a single row per CDR3 protein. This table has some 550,000 distinct CDR3 sequences, 15% to 20% appearing once. Ophthalmopathy patients showed a Clinical Activity Score of at least 3, NOSPECS grade of at least 4 and duration under 3 months. The CDR3 is 13 residues long. The V gene end was trimmed by 0 bases and the J gene end by 7 bases; junction bases not matched to a gene: 6. Germline V gene sequence: CDR1 GTSNPN, CDR2 SVGIG (reference sequence). This clonotype was found many times. The target antigen is unknown.

This chain links TRBV30 with TRBJ2-7; 7 nucleotides match TRBD1. This TCR was recovered from a woman in her thirties or forties with Graves' ophthalmopathy. The sequencing input was blood. The CDR3 DNA is TGTGCCTGGAGTGTACAGGGGCCAGGGGAGCAGTACTTC. Translated, it gives CAWSVQGPGEQYF. The full variable domain, its missing parts supplied by reference TRBV30 and TRBJ2-7, is SQTIHQWPATLVQPVGSPLSLECTVEGTSNPNLYWYRQAAGRGLQLLFYSVGIGQISSEVPQNLSASRPQDRQFILSSKKLLLSDSGFYLCAWSVQGPGEQYFGPGTRLTVT.